Listed below are T cell receptor beta chains from one sample, sequenced in a study of T-cell reconstitution after alpha-beta-depleted transplantation in children. TCRdb itself ran the PCR reads through MiXCR, one entry per CDR3 protein. Of about 190,000 distinct CDR3 sequences in the sample, around 10% are singletons; the top ten hold over 10%. The sample in question was PBMCs, obtained before TCRalphabeta/CD19-depleted stem cell transplant. The receptors were gathered from a boy aged 2 to 9 with acute myeloid leukemia, due to receive a stem cell transplant. Each CDR3 is given with its conserved first and last residue. Each record gives: D gene, J gene, V gene, clone size, CDR3 DNA, CDR3 protein. D genes are given only for firm matches. The size field reads how often the clone was seen (once, few, many) or a class if it is expanded.

. TRBJ2-2 TRBV7-9 many TGTGCCAGCAGACGTTTTACCGGGGAGCTGTTTTTT CASRRFTGELFF
. TRBJ2-7 TRBV9 many TGTGCCAGCAGCGTTGGCCAGGCGGCGGTGGAGCAGTACTTC CASSVGQAAVEQYF
. TRBJ2-2 TRBV5-1 many TGCGCCAGCAGCTTGGTAGTCAGCTGGGACACCGGGGAGCTGTTTTTT CASSLVVSWDTGELFF
. TRBJ2-5 TRBV20-1 many TGCAGTGCTAGAGTCCAGACACAAGAGACCCAGTACTTC CSARVQTQETQYF
. TRBJ1-6 TRBV12-3/TRBV12-4 many TGTGCCAGCAGTTCCGACAGCTATAATTCACCCCTCCACTTT CASSSDSYNSPLHF
. TRBJ2-1 TRBV6-5 many TGTGCCAGCAGTACGGGACGGGGGAGCTCCTACAATGAGCAGTTCTTC CASSTGRGSSYNEQFF
TRBD2 TRBJ2-1 TRBV5-1 many TGCGCCAGCAGCTTAGGGACTAGCGGGACCCGATACAATGAGCAGTTCTTC CASSLGTSGTRYNEQFF
. TRBJ2-5 TRBV20-1 many TGCAGTGCTAGAGATCTCCTAGGAGGAACAGAGACCCAGTACTTC CSARDLLGGTETQYF
. TRBJ1-2 TRBV3-1 many TGTGCCAGCAGCCCGACTTTATTTGGGGGCTACACCTTC CASSPTLFGGYTF
TRBD1 TRBJ2-7 TRBV29-1 many TGCAGCGTTGTGGGGTCCGGGACAGAGTACGAGCAGTACTTC CSVVGSGTEYEQYF